A single TCR beta chain is shown here with its context. Many counts were recorded for this clonotype. Its antigen is currently not known. Base qualities are missing; no much larger clone stands one base away. This sample is drawn from a study of T cells in Graves' hyperthyroidism and ophthalmopathy (dated by TCRdb to between 2017 and 2020). The study in broad terms: Peripheral blood samples were taken at the time of initial diagnosis, prior to any treatment. Whether ophthalmopathy could be predicted prospectively was tested in an independent validation cohort made up of roughly 19 hyperthyroidism patients plus 17 patients who later progressed to ophthalmopathy. TCR V-J signatures able to tell the groups apart were searched for in a discovery cohort of 100 or so patients, of whom over 40 had Graves' ophthalmopathy and under 65 had stable Graves' hyperthyroidism. The 100 or so discovery patients were randomly divided into training and test sets at a 7:3 ratio. Once sampling was done, hyperthyroidism patients were given methimazole at a starting dose of 30 mg daily, whereas ophthalmopathy patients were given high-dose intravenous methylprednisolone. The paper reports TCR Vbeta CDR3 sequencing of roughly 140 peripheral blood samples: 40 or so ophthalmopathy, approximately 74 hyperthyroidism and some 17 progressor patients. In several Graves' hyperthyroidism patients, the study also compared T-cell repertoires from thyroid tissue with T-cell repertoires from blood.

The CDR3 sequence holds 13 residues, the cysteine and phenylalanine included. Left in the record is the CDR3 DNA by itself, 39 bases read in frame from the first base. V is cut by 2 bases and J by 5 bases, and the space between the germline ends is 12 bases. CDR1 DFQATT and CDR2 SNEGSKA are derived from the germline V gene (reference sequence). Overall study outcomes, separate from this receptor: Blood samples also contained most of the expanded thyroid clonotypes (frequency above 0.001), which suggests that blood repertoires may reflect thyroid immune responses. Ophthalmopathy was separated from stable hyperthyroidism by a 13 V-J signature model, with about 88% sensitivity and around 81% specificity obtained in cross-validation and 80%/75% obtained in testing. No statistical method was used to set the sample size in advance, and investigators knew the group allocation. During validation, the model predicted progression to ophthalmopathy a median of approximately 6 months ahead of onset, with roughly 65% sensitivity and less than 85% specificity.

The TCR beta CDR3 regions were amplified from the RNA transcripts. A first-round RT-PCR of the TCR CDR3 used the HTBI primer set with the Qiagen OneStep RT-PCR kit. The libraries were constructed in a second round of multiplex PCR and then size-selected and purified. Sequencing of the libraries was done on an Illumina HiSeq2000 using paired-end 100 bp reads. The original methods were these. SOAPnuke was used to process the raw data, throwing out any read that contained adapters or uncalled bases, had a mean Phred below 15, or lacked an exact constant-primer or identifier match. High-quality paired reads were merged with COPE v1.2.5, and unique nucleotide sequences were defined as clonotypes. MiTCR v1.1 was used to align clonotypes to the IMGT TRBV, TRBD and TRBJ reference segments. The analysis was restricted to V-J combinations with a frequency above 0.0001, which together covered 99% to 99.2% of the repertoires. The TCS score was defined as the ratio of F50 (clonal expansion) to E x V (chaos), calculated using BLOSUM62-based TCRdist between CDR3 peptides within each V-J. Welch's t-statistics and random forest reduced roughly 530 V-J features to 10 to 15, which were used in a naive Bayes classifier (R e1071). TCRdb itself trimmed the public reads at Q25 with fastp, ran MiXCR and retained productive beta chains. Every distinct CDR3 protein forms one entry, paired with its most common genes and DNA. The V and J calls and clone size come from TCRdb's table, not from the authors' own analysis. In this sample the table shows some 500,000 distinct CDR3 sequences, under 15% of which occur a single time. Clones ranked in the top ten supply around 17% of the sample.

Stable Graves' hyperthyroidism was defined as the absence of progression to ophthalmopathy over 18 months of follow-up. The hyperthyroidism patients were between 18 and 65 years old and newly diagnosed, with a disease duration of less than 2 months. Any patient with an uncontrolled infection, another autoimmune disease, pregnancy or lactation was excluded. Diagnoses were based on clinical symptoms, serum thyroxine and TRAb, thyroid ultrasound and orbital computed tomography. Ficoll-Paque density gradient centrifugation was used to isolate PBMCs from about 10 ml of fresh peripheral blood. Total RNA was extracted using Trizol reagent, and RNA quality was assessed on an Agilent 2100 Bioanalyzer.

This TCR derives from a woman aged 18 to 35 with Graves' hyperthyroidism. The rearrangement joined TRBV20-1 to TRBJ1-2, with a weak D call of TRBD1 (6 bases match). Input material: blood. The nucleotide sequence is given as TGCAGTGCTAGAACTGGGGGCACGTATGGCTACACCTTC. This codes for CSARTGGTYGYTF.